Sequencing of this TCR beta chain was carried out in a study of STAT5B mutations in CD4+ large granular lymphocyte leukemia. Study outcomes and limitations: The CD4+ versus CD8+ T-LGLL clonality difference may reflect limited sample size.

Per germline, CDR1 LNHDA and CDR2 SQIVND (reference sequence). Trimming pared 6 bases from V and 7 bases from J, leaving 15 bases between. This CDR3 region has 14 residues. Method: immunoSEQ multiplex PCR; TCRdb's copy keeps in-frame clones and lacks some. The sample has fewer than 40,000 clones; about 70% are singletons. Remarks on this clone: The antigen remains undetermined.

Buffy coats from healthy blood donors served as controls. This sequence was found in a human donor in good health. The chain employs TRBV19 and TRBJ2-2; a weak D match, TRBD2 (6 bases). The sequenced sample consisted of CD4+ T cells from blood buffy coats. CDR3 region: CASRPSGLSGELFF. The CDR3, as DNA: TGTGCCAGTAGGCCCAGCGGGCTTAGCGGGGAGCTGTTTTTT.